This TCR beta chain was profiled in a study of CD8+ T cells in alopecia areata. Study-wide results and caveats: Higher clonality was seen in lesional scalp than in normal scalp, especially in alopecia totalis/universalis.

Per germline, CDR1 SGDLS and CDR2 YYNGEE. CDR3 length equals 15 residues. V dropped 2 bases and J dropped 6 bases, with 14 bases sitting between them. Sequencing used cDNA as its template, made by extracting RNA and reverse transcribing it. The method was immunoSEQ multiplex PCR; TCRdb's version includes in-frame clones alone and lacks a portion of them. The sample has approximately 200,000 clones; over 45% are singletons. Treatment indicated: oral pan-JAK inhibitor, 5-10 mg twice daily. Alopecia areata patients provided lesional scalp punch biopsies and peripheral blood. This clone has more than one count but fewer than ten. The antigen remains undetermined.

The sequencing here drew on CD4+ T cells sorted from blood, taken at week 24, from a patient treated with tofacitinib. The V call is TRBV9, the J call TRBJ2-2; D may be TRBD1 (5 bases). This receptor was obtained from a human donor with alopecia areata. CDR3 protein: CASSVRTSAAGELFF. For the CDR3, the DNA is TGTGCCAGCAGCGTCCGGACAAGCGCAGCCGGGGAGCTGTTTTTT. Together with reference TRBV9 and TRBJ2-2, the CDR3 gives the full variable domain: DSGVTQTPKHLITATGQRVTLRCSPRSGDLSVYWYQQSLDQGLQFLIQYYNGEERAKGNILERFSAQQFPDLHSELNLSSLELGDSALYFCASSVRTSAAGELFFGEGSRLTVL.